A single sample is the source of the 26 T cell receptor beta chains below, sequenced in a study of blood T cell repertoires in COVID-19. Repertoires were generated with immunoSEQ multiplex PCR, while TCRdb's copy carries only in-frame clones and drops some. Of some 310,000 clones in the sample, 80% to 90% are singletons; the top ten hold 1%. The sequencing input was peripheral blood. The receptors were sampled from a man between 50 and 59 years old with active or convalescent COVID-19.

To note about this clone: The germline gene is not matched at one end of the junction; a read error may be the cause. The gene calls are TRBV18 and TRBJ1-2; 7 nucleotides agree with TRBD1. CDR3 length: 13 residues. Per germline, CDR1 KGHSH and CDR2 LQKENI. CDR3 residues: CASSPSPGTDLAF. The CDR3 DNA is TGTGCCAGCTCACCTAGTCCGGGGACAGACCTTGCCTTC.

V usage is TRBV9 and J usage is TRBJ1-3; the D is unclear. Per the germline V gene, CDR1 is SGDLS and CDR2 is YYNGEE. Deletions cut 3 bases from V and 2 bases from J, with 12 bases between. This CDR3 comprises 15 residues. The CDR3 region has the DNA TGTGCCAGCAGCGCAAAGGACTGGACTGGAAACACCATATATTTT. The encoded protein is CASSAKDWTGNTIYF.

The rearrangement uses TRBV30 and TRBJ2-1; 9 bases agree with TRBD1. This CDR3 region has 18 residues. Germline CDR1 is GTSNPN and CDR2 is SVGIG (reference sequence). The V segment lost 7 bases and the J segment 1 base; nucleotides outside the gene matches: 17. CDR3 sequence (DNA): TGTGCCTCCGGTTCGGGACAGGGACGGGGGAGGTCCTACAATGAGCAGTTCTTC. Translated: CASGSGQGRGRSYNEQFF.

The chain is built from TRBV7-9 and TRBJ2-7; TRBD2 might be the D (6 bases). Germline loops: CDR1 SEHNR, CDR2 FQNEAQ (reference sequence). Between the trimmed V and J ends, which lost 8 bases and 7 bases, there was a span of 21 bases. The CDR3 is made up of 14 amino acids. The CDR3 sequence: CASAWGVQTGEQYF. The CDR3 DNA follows: TGTGCCAGCGCCTGGGGGGTGCAAACGGGGGAGCAGTACTTC.

The V gene is TRBV7-3, the J gene TRBJ2-2; D unclear. Germline V gene sequence: CDR1 SGHTA, CDR2 FQGTGA. The germline V and J ends were trimmed by 3 bases and 4 bases, with 12 bases remaining between them. The CDR3 loop spans 15 amino acids. The CDR3 DNA sequence: TGTGCCAGCAGCTTGGGCCAGCTTAGCACCGGGGAGCTGTTTTTT. This translates into CASSLGQLSTGELFF.

This chain links TRBV6-5 with TRBJ1-1; D is possibly TRBD1 (5 bases). There are 13 residues in the CDR3. Germline loops: CDR1 MNHEY, CDR2 SVGAGI. DNA for the CDR3: TGTGCGCTAGGGGCCGATAGGAACACTGAAGCTTTCTTT. Protein: CALGADRNTEAFF.

This chain joins TRBV15 and TRBJ1-2; 9 bases match TRBD1. Germline V gene sequence: CDR1 LNHNV, CDR2 YYDKDF (reference sequence). The CDR3 contains 12 residues. V was pared by 2 bases and J by 8 bases, with 0 bases of the junction left unmatched. CDR3 bases: TGTGCCACCAGCAGAACAGGGGGCGGCTACACCTTC. Its translation: CATSRTGGGYTF.

This chain connects TRBV5-4 to TRBJ1-2; no clear D gene. This CDR3 is 17 amino acids long. Germline lookup yields CDR1 SGHNT and CDR2 YYREEE (reference sequence). V shed 4 bases and J shed 3 bases, with 22 bases lying between them. CDR3: CASSAFVVREGYYGYTF. The CDR3 bases are TGTGCCAGCAGCGCGTTTGTTGTACGGGAAGGTTACTATGGCTACACCTTC. The full variable domain, completed using reference TRBV5-4 and TRBJ1-2, is ETGVTQSPTHLIKTRGQQVTLRCSSQSGHNTVSWYQQALGQGPQFIFQYYREEENGRGNFPPRFSGLQFPNYSSELNVNALELDDSALYLCASSAFVVREGYYGYTFGSGTRLTVV.

This chain joins TRBV24-1 and TRBJ1-2; D remains unclear. The V end was cut by 5 bases, the J end by 8 bases, with 14 bases between. Germline V lookup: CDR1 KGHDR, CDR2 SFDVKD. The CDR3 contains 13 residues. Here the CDR3 reads CATSVSGSGGYTF. The CDR3 DNA reads TGTGCCACCAGTGTTTCCGGCTCGGGAGGCTACACCTTC.

A word on this clone: Other DNA sequences in this specimen translate into the identical CDR3. J is TRBJ2-7 and V is TRBV28; no clear D gene. The length of the CDR3 is 12 residues. V dropped 2 bases and J dropped 2 bases, with 4 bases sitting between them. Germline V lookup: CDR1 MDHEN, CDR2 SYDVKM. The CDR3 nucleotides are TGTGCCAGCAGTTTAGGCACCTACGAGCAGTACTTC. Translating gives CASSLGTYEQYF.

This chain connects TRBV6-2 or TRBV6-3 to TRBJ2-7, with D perhaps matching TRBD1 (6 bases). This CDR3 has 13 residues. V was trimmed by 4 bases and J by 2 bases, leaving 9 bases between them. Germline lookup yields CDR1 MNHEY and CDR2 SVGEGT. CDR3 coding DNA: TGTGCCAGCAGTTTTTGGACAGCCTACGAGCAGTACTTC. Protein sequence: CASSFWTAYEQYF.

This clone has a single count. J is TRBJ1-4 and V is TRBV6-5, with a tentative D call TRBD1 (6 bases). This CDR3 contains 16 residues. V gave up 4 bases and J gave up 7 bases, with 19 bases separating them. Germline CDR1 is MNHEY and CDR2 is SVGAGI. In DNA, the CDR3 is TGTGCCAGCAGTTTCGGGAGGGGGTCCGGGGTTGAAAAACTGTTTTTT. This codes for CASSFGRGSGVEKLFF.

This clone occurred once. Different DNA sequences within this sample yield the same CDR3. The chain recombines TRBV30 with TRBJ2-7, with D uncertain. Germline V gene lookup returns CDR1 GTSNPN and CDR2 SVGIG (reference sequence). Trimming cost V 0 bases and J 4 bases, with 7 bases left between them. CDR3 size: 12 residues. The CDR3 reads CAWSVTRYEQYF. CDR3 sequence (DNA): TGTGCCTGGAGTGTAACACGATACGAGCAGTACTTC. The full variable domain, completed using reference TRBV30 and TRBJ2-7, is SQTIHQWPATLVQPVGSPLSLECTVEGTSNPNLYWYRQAAGRGLQLLFYSVGIGQISSEVPQNLSASRPQDRQFILSSKKLLLSDSGFYLCAWSVTRYEQYFGPGTRLTVT.

This clone was seen a handful of times. The chain employs TRBV28 and TRBJ1-1; 10 bases are a match to TRBD1. The V gene's germline CDR1 is MDHEN and CDR2 SYDVKM. Trimming at V came to 6 bases and at J to 3 bases, leaving 1 base not matched to a gene. This CDR3 comprises 13 residues. CDR3 in amino acids: CASRDRGDTEAFF. The CDR3 nucleotides are TGTGCCAGCAGGGACAGGGGGGACACTGAAGCTTTCTTT.

The chain joins TRBV5-4 to TRBJ1-6, with TRBD1 matching over 7 bases. Germline assignment: CDR1 SGHNT and CDR2 YYREEE (reference sequence). This CDR3 contains 14 residues. V trimming: 4 bases; J trimming: 6 bases; junction bases outside the gene matches: 4. CDR3 nucleotides: TGTGCCAGCAGCCACAGGGACAGTAATTCACCCCTCCACTTT. This sequence encodes CASSHRDSNSPLHF.

CDR3 residues: CASSLEGGSGEQYF. The CDR3 nucleotides read TGTGCCAGCAGCTTAGAGGGAGGGTCTGGCGAGCAGTACTTC. The gene calls are TRBV7-2 and TRBJ2-7, with 7 positions matching TRBD2. The CDR3 loop spans 14 amino acids. The V gene's germline CDR1 is SGHTA and CDR2 FQGNSA. With V trimmed by 1 base and J by 6 bases, 6 bases remained unmatched.

The J gene is TRBJ2-1, the V gene TRBV18; D perhaps matches TRBD1 (6 bases). Germline V gives CDR1 KGHSH, CDR2 LQKENI. The CDR3 consists of 15 residues. The V end was cut by 3 bases, the J end by 8 bases, with 17 bases between. The CDR3 DNA sequence: TGTGCCAGCTCACCCCCCGTGACAGGATCCGATGAGCAGTTCTTC. Protein sequence: CASSPPVTGSDEQFF.

This CDR3 is CASSSVGTGGIGYTF. The CDR3 DNA sequence: TGTGCCAGCAGTTCGGTCGGGACAGGGGGCATAGGCTACACCTTC. J is TRBJ1-2 and V is TRBV5-6; 12 nucleotides agree with TRBD1. Germline CDR1 SGHDT, CDR2 YYEEEE. V was pared by 5 bases and J by 8 bases, with 10 bases of the junction left unmatched. The CDR3 runs to 15 residues.

V and J are TRBV30 and TRBJ1-2, with a tentative D call TRBD1 (6 bases). V was cut by 2 bases and J by 4 bases, with 8 bases left in between. CDR1 is GTSNPN and CDR2 is SVGIG in the germline V gene (reference sequence). The CDR3 totals 12 residues. The CDR3 is CAWSTGSYGYTF. The CDR3 DNA reads TGTGCCTGGAGTACAGGGTCCTATGGCTACACCTTC.

The J gene is TRBJ1-1, the V gene TRBV5-1; weak D call: TRBD1 (6 bases). This CDR3 comprises 12 residues. Germline V gene sequence: CDR1 SGHRS, CDR2 YFSETQ. V was pared by 0 bases and J by 9 bases, with 9 bases between. The CDR3 nucleotides are TGCGCCAGCAGCTTGGGACAGGCTAAAGCTTTCTTT. Translating it yields CASSLGQAKAFF.

V is TRBV9 and J is TRBJ2-5; TRBD1 aligns across 11 bases. The germline V gene encodes CDR1 SGDLS and CDR2 YYNGEE. CDR3 size: 15 residues. V trimming: 4 bases; J trimming: 4 bases; junction bases outside the gene matches: 6. CDR3 coding DNA: TGTGCCAGCAGCCCTTCCGGGACAGGGGGAGAGACCCAGTACTTC. This encodes CASSPSGTGGETQYF.

The chain is built from TRBV5-4 and TRBJ2-7; 8 bases agree with TRBD1. In germline, CDR1 is SGHNT, CDR2 YYREEE (reference sequence). The ends lost 2 bases at V and 4 bases at J; junction bases unmatched: 5. The CDR3 consists of 14 residues. CDR3 sequence (DNA): TGTGCCAGCAGCTTTGGACAGGGAAAGTACGAGCAGTACTTC. Its translation is CASSFGQGKYEQYF.

Worth noting for this clone: Other DNA sequences of this sample code for an identical CDR3. The chain recombines TRBV6-5 with TRBJ1-2; D is ambiguous. The CDR3 runs to 13 residues. Germline V gives CDR1 MNHEY, CDR2 SVGAGI. V was trimmed by 3 bases and J by 8 bases, leaving 13 bases between them. The CDR3 DNA sequence: TGTGCCAGCAGTTATACGAGAGGCAGCGGCTACACCTTC. Its protein product is CASSYTRGSGYTF.

This sequence joins TRBV28 and TRBJ1-2; D gene ambiguous. Germline V gene sequence: CDR1 MDHEN, CDR2 SYDVKM. CDR3 size: 13 residues. The V end was cut by 6 bases, the J end by 3 bases, with 11 bases between. The CDR3 protein is CASSPTLYYGYTF. DNA of the CDR3: TGTGCCAGCAGCCCTACACTATACTATGGCTACACCTTC.

The chain uses TRBV28 and TRBJ2-3; TRBD2 might be the D (5 bases). Germline V CDR1 and CDR2: MDHEN, SYDVKM. The CDR3 runs 13 residues. With 5 bases removed from V and 4 bases from J, the gap between germline ends came to 10 bases. This CDR3 is CASSPRGPDTQYF. CDR3 in DNA: TGTGCCAGCAGTCCCCGCGGGCCAGATACGCAGTATTTT. Full variable domain (missing parts from reference TRBV28 and TRBJ2-3): DVKVTQSSRYLVKRTGEKVFLECVQDMDHENMFWYRQDPGLGLRLIYFSYDVKMKEKGDIPEGYSVSREKKERFSLILESASTNQTSMYLCASSPRGPDTQYFGPGTRLTVL.

The V gene is TRBV29-1, the J gene TRBJ1-4; 8 bases are shared with TRBD1. The CDR3 covers 14 residues. CDR1 is SQVTM and CDR2 is ANQGSEA in the germline V gene. The trim removed 4 bases at V and 6 bases at J, leaving 7 bases unmatched. CDR3 sequence reads: CSVVWQGAHEKLFF. In DNA form, the CDR3 reads TGCAGCGTTGTTTGGCAGGGGGCTCATGAAAAACTGTTTTTT.